These 27 T cell receptor beta chains were all obtained from the same sample, sequenced in a study of cytomegalovirus exposure and HLA in healthy donors (dated by TCRdb to the late 2010s). Receptors were amplified or captured by the immunoSEQ multiplex PCR assay. For the multiplex PCR, a mixture combining 60 forward primers for TCR Vbeta segments and 13 reverse primers for TCR Jbeta segments was used. TCRdb retrieved this table from immuneACCESS and kept in-frame rearrangements only. Not all clones are present; in checked studies, unresolved V genes account for under half, and no reason is known for the remainder. The table for this sample lists 150,000 to 200,000 clones; 65% to 85% of them were counted only once. The ten largest clones capture roughly 7% of the sample. The sample taken for sequencing was PBMCs. Receptors originate from a middle-aged woman in good health and CMV-seropositive.

The V and J genes are TRBV7-2 and TRBJ2-7, with D maybe TRBD1 (5 bases). Per the germline V gene, CDR1 is SGHTA and CDR2 is FQGNSA. V was trimmed by 5 bases and J by 2 bases, leaving 13 bases between them. The CDR3 contains 14 residues. This chain's CDR3 is CASSPGSRAYEQYF. The CDR3 DNA reads TGTGCCAGCAGCCCCGGCAGCAGGGCCTACGAGCAGTACTTC.

This clone was recorded only once. J is TRBJ2-5 and V is TRBV15, with D maybe TRBD1 (5 bases). Germline-derived CDR1 and CDR2 are LNHNV and YYDKDF (reference sequence). V was clipped by 0 bases and J by 3 bases, with 17 bases between them. The CDR3 runs 17 residues. The CDR3 sequence is CATSRDDWRTREETQYF. DNA for the CDR3: TGTGCCACCAGCAGAGACGACTGGCGGACACGGGAAGAGACCCAGTACTTC. Supplemented by reference TRBV15 and TRBJ2-5, the full variable domain reads DAMVIQNPRYQVTQFGKPVTLSCSQTLNHNVMYWYQQKSSQAPKLLFHYYDKDFNNEADTPDNFQSRRPNTSFCFLDIRSPGLGDTAMYLCATSRDDWRTREETQYFGPGTRLLVL.

The V and J genes are TRBV6-1 and TRBJ1-5; possible D gene TRBD1, 6 bases. The V end lost 0 bases, the J end lost 7 bases, and 10 bases lay between the germline ends. CDR1 is MNHNS, CDR2 SASEGT, per germline. The CDR3 extends over 14 amino acids. The CDR3 DNA is TGTGCCAGCAGTGAAGCCAGGGGTGGGCAGCCCCAGCATTTT. It codes for CASSEARGGQPQHF.

This chain uses TRBV7-8 with TRBJ1-5, with 9 bases fitting TRBD1. Trimming removed 1 base from V and 7 bases from J; junction bases left unmatched: 11. Germline V CDR1 and CDR2: SGHVS, FQNEAQ. This CDR3 is 17 amino acids long. The CDR3 bases are TGTGCCAGCAGCTTAGGCACAGGGGGCGCCCCCGGCCAGCCCCAGCATTTT. Translation: CASSLGTGGAPGQPQHF.

CDR3 amino acids: CASTSTGSIGYEQYF. As DNA, the CDR3 is TGTGCCAGCACGAGCACAGGCTCCATAGGCTACGAGCAGTACTTC. The chain joins TRBV2 to TRBJ2-7; tentatively, D is TRBD1 (5 bases). Germline lookup yields CDR1 SNHLY and CDR2 FYNNEI. Trimming removed 7 bases from V and 3 bases from J, with 19 bases in between. The length of the CDR3 is 15 residues.

The J gene is TRBJ1-5, the V gene TRBV6-5, with 9 bases matching TRBD1. Germline V gives CDR1 MNHEY, CDR2 SVGAGI. Losses at the gene ends were 6 bases for V and 4 bases for J; bases not matched to a gene: 4. The CDR3 is 14 amino acids. The CDR3 loop reads CASRRGQGNQPQHF. For the CDR3, the DNA is TGTGCCAGCAGAAGAGGACAGGGGAATCAGCCCCAGCATTTT.

The chain is built from TRBV5-6 and TRBJ1-1; no reliable D call. From germline, CDR1 is SGHDT and CDR2 YYEEEE. Trimming left V 2 bases short and J 5 bases short, with 7 bases between. The CDR3 runs 12 residues. The CDR3, as DNA: TGTGCCAGCAGCTTCGGAGGGACTGAAGCTTTCTTT. Amino acid sequence: CASSFGGTEAFF.

The rearrangement uses TRBV6-5 and TRBJ1-2; unclear D gene. The V gene's germline CDR1 is MNHEY and CDR2 SVGAGI. This CDR3 has 14 amino acids. The V end lost 0 bases, the J end lost 5 bases, and 10 bases lay between the germline ends. CDR3 in DNA: TGTGCCAGCAGTTACTCCGGAGATCGGTATGGCTACACCTTC. It encodes CASSYSGDRYGYTF.

CDR3 region: CASSLGSILSNQPQHF. The DNA of the CDR3 is TGTGCCAGCAGTTTAGGCTCCATTCTTAGCAATCAGCCCCAGCATTTT. The chain joins TRBV28 to TRBJ1-5; D unclear. This CDR3 is built from 16 residues. V was shortened by 2 bases and J by 0 bases, with 11 bases between the two germline ends. Looked up from germline, CDR1 is MDHEN and CDR2 is SYDVKM.

The chain is built from TRBV9 and TRBJ2-1, with D tentatively TRBD1 (5 bases). The length of the CDR3 is 14 residues. Per the germline V gene, CDR1 is SGDLS and CDR2 is YYNGEE. V shed 4 bases and J shed 5 bases, with 13 bases lying between them. This CDR3 reads CASSPQGINNEQFF. CDR3 coding DNA: TGTGCCAGCAGCCCCCAGGGAATAAACAATGAGCAGTTCTTC. The whole variable domain, filled in from reference TRBV9 and TRBJ2-1, reads DSGVTQTPKHLITATGQRVTLRCSPRSGDLSVYWYQQSLDQGLQFLIQYYNGEERAKGNILERFSAQQFPDLHSELNLSSLELGDSALYFCASSPQGINNEQFFGPGTRLTVL.

The rearrangement uses TRBV11-3 and TRBJ1-1; D uncertain. This CDR3 comprises 12 residues. CDR1 SGHNT and CDR2 YENEEA come from the germline V gene. Trimming removed 0 bases at V and 5 bases at J, with 4 bases between. CDR3: CASSLDGTEAFF. DNA of the CDR3: TGTGCCAGCAGCTTAGACGGGACTGAAGCTTTCTTT.

The J gene is TRBJ1-1, the V gene TRBV9, with D uncertain. The CDR3 loop spans 13 amino acids. Germline V gene sequence: CDR1 SGDLS, CDR2 YYNGEE. Trimming removed 2 bases from V and 3 bases from J, with 8 bases in between. Here the CDR3 DNA reads TGTGCCAGCAGCGTGTTACGGGACACTGAAGCTTTCTTT. Translating it yields CASSVLRDTEAFF.

A few counts support this clone. This sequence joins TRBV27 and TRBJ2-7; D unresolved. The CDR3 loop spans 13 amino acids. CDR1 and CDR2 (germline): MNHEY, SMNVEV (reference sequence). Between the trimmed V and J ends, which lost 2 bases and 0 bases, there was a span of 5 bases. CDR3 sequence (DNA): TGTGCCAGCAGTTTACAAGCCTCCTACGAGCAGTACTTC. It encodes CASSLQASYEQYF.

The V and J genes are TRBV7-2 and TRBJ1-2; TRBD1 matches 9 bases. The germline V gene has CDR1 SGHTA and CDR2 FQGNSA. With 2 bases clipped from V and 4 bases from J, the junction kept 8 bases outside the gene matches. This CDR3 is 16 amino acids long. This CDR3 reads CASSLFPGQGAYGYTF. The CDR3 DNA follows: TGTGCCAGCAGCTTATTTCCGGGACAGGGTGCCTATGGCTACACCTTC. Using reference TRBV7-2 and TRBJ1-2 for the parts outside the CDR3, the full variable domain is GAGVSQSPSNKVTEKGKDVELRCDPISGHTALYWYRQSLGQGLEFLIYFQGNSAPDKSGLPSDRFSAERTGGSVSTLTIQRTQQEDSAVYLCASSLFPGQGAYGYTFGSGTRLTVV.

The chain combines TRBV27 with TRBJ1-4; TRBD1 matches at 10 bases. CDR3 size: 17 residues. Germline V gene sequence: CDR1 MNHEY, CDR2 SMNVEV (reference sequence). The V and J ends lost 7 bases and 2 bases, in that order; junction bases with no gene match: 10. This CDR3 reads CASTDRTGGPTNEKLFF. The CDR3 nucleotides read TGTGCCAGCACCGATAGGACAGGGGGGCCTACTAATGAAAAACTGTTTTTT.

The DNA of the CDR3 is TGTGCCAGCTCACCGGGACAGGGTACCGGTGAGCAGTTCTTC. This codes for CASSPGQGTGEQFF. The V gene is TRBV18, the J gene TRBJ2-1; 9 nucleotides match TRBD1. This CDR3 has 14 residues. CDR1 is KGHSH, CDR2 LQKENI, per germline. V lost 3 bases, J lost 9 bases, and 6 bases stayed unmatched.

The chain is built from TRBV28 and TRBJ1-4; 9 bases are shared with TRBD1. The CDR3 runs 15 residues. Germline-derived CDR1 and CDR2 are MDHEN and SYDVKM. J lost 10 bases, V lost 5 bases, and 11 bases had no gene match. The CDR3 sequence is CASSPTGQGSRKLFF. As DNA, the CDR3 is TGTGCCAGCAGTCCTACGGGACAGGGTTCGCGAAAACTGTTTTTT. Using reference TRBV28 and TRBJ1-4 for the parts outside the CDR3, the full variable domain is DVKVTQSSRYLVKRTGEKVFLECVQDMDHENMFWYRQDPGLGLRLIYFSYDVKMKEKGDIPEGYSVSREKKERFSLILESASTNQTSMYLCASSPTGQGSRKLFFGSGTQLSVL.

The J gene is TRBJ1-2, the V gene TRBV27; TRBD1 aligns across 7 bases. Germline values: CDR1 MNHEY, CDR2 SMNVEV (reference sequence). The V segment lost 3 bases and the J segment 7 bases; nucleotides outside the gene matches: 11. The CDR3 contains 15 residues. DNA for the CDR3: TGTGCCAGCAGTTTCCGGCAGGGGGGAATTGGTGGCTACACCTTC. It is translated as CASSFRQGGIGGYTF.

The chain uses TRBV5-5 and TRBJ2-7, with a possible D match to TRBD1 (6 bases). Trimming cost V 1 base and J 4 bases, with 15 bases left between them. The length of the CDR3 is 15 residues. In germline, CDR1 is SGHKS, CDR2 YYEKEE (reference sequence). CDR3 bases: TGTGCCAGCAGCTTGAGTGGGGGCGGTAGGTACGAGCAGTACTTC. This sequence encodes CASSLSGGGRYEQYF. Combining the CDR3 with reference TRBV5-5 and TRBJ2-7 gives the whole variable domain DAGVTQSPTHLIKTRGQQVTLRCSPISGHKSVSWYQQVLGQGPQFIFQYYEKEERGRGNFPDRFSARQFPNYSSELNVNALLLGDSALYLCASSLSGGGRYEQYFGPGTRLTVT.

This clone appeared a few times. This is likely an artifact of a read error, given a far larger clone one base away. This sequence joins TRBV7-9 and TRBJ2-2; D possibly corresponds to TRBD2 (6 bases). Per the germline V gene, CDR1 is SEHNR and CDR2 is FQNEAQ (reference sequence). This CDR3 is built from 17 residues. CDR3 sequence (DNA): TGTTCCAGCAGCCAAGCGTTCAGCGGGCTGAACACCGGGGAGCTGTTTTTT. Its translation is CSSSQAFSGLNTGELFF.

The V and J genes are TRBV5-4 and TRBJ2-1; 9 bases fit TRBD2. This CDR3 comprises 14 residues. The germline gives CDR1 SGHNT, CDR2 YYREEE (reference sequence). V dropped 5 bases and J dropped 7; count of bases not matched to a gene: 7. The DNA of the CDR3 is TGTGCCAGCAGTGGGCGGGGGGGCGGGAATGAGCAGTTCTTC. Its translation is CASSGRGGGNEQFF. The full variable domain, its missing parts supplied by reference TRBV5-4 and TRBJ2-1, is ETGVTQSPTHLIKTRGQQVTLRCSSQSGHNTVSWYQQALGQGPQFIFQYYREEENGRGNFPPRFSGLQFPNYSSELNVNALELDDSALYLCASSGRGGGNEQFFGPGTRLTVL.

The rearrangement links TRBV30 to TRBJ2-2, with 8 bases matching TRBD1. V shed 3 bases and J 9 bases; nucleotides not matched to a gene: 6. This CDR3 is built from 13 residues. CDR1 is GTSNPN and CDR2 is SVGIG in the germline V gene (reference sequence). The CDR3 spells CAWRKQGDRELFF. The CDR3, as DNA: TGTGCCTGGAGGAAACAGGGGGACCGGGAGCTGTTTTTT.

The CDR3 protein is CASSYRGGDSPLHF. CDR3 coding DNA: TGTGCCAGCAGCTACAGGGGGGGCGATTCACCCCTCCACTTT. This sequence joins TRBV7-2 and TRBJ1-6; 8 bases agree with TRBD1. Germline V gene sequence: CDR1 SGHTA, CDR2 FQGNSA. V shed 4 bases, J shed 8 bases, and the junction held 4 bases outside the gene matches. CDR3 length: 14 amino acids.

The chain recombines TRBV7-8 with TRBJ2-1; a weak D match, TRBD1 (5 bases). This CDR3 is built from 16 residues. V was clipped by 2 bases and J by 2 bases, with 13 bases between them. The germline V gene has CDR1 SGHVS and CDR2 FQNEAQ. This chain's CDR3 is CASSLNDRITYNEQFF. CDR3 bases: TGTGCCAGCAGCTTAAATGACAGAATTACCTACAATGAGCAGTTCTTC.

This chain links TRBV5-1 with TRBJ1-1; TRBD1 matches at 7 bases. Germline V lookup: CDR1 SGHRS, CDR2 YFSETQ. This CDR3 comprises 15 residues. The V segment lost 5 bases and the J segment 5 bases; nucleotides outside the gene matches: 12. CDR3 nucleotides: TGCGCCAGCAGGAGAGGAACGGCAGGGGGGACTGAAGCTTTCTTT. Amino acids: CASRRGTAGGTEAFF.

This chain links TRBV18 with TRBJ1-2, with D perhaps matching TRBD1 (6 bases). V was cut by 1 base and J by 6 bases, with 15 bases left in between. The germline CDR1 and CDR2 sequences are KGHSH and LQKENI. The CDR3 length is 15 residues. CDR3 protein: CASSPQPGAEDGYTF. In nucleotides, the CDR3 is TGTGCCAGCTCACCACAGCCAGGGGCTGAAGATGGCTACACCTTC.

This clone was recorded a few times. The V gene is TRBV19, the J gene TRBJ2-5, with TRBD2 matching 7 bases. With 3 bases clipped from V and 5 bases from J, the junction kept 6 bases outside the gene matches. This CDR3 contains 14 residues. CDR1 LNHDA and CDR2 SQIVND come from the germline V gene (reference sequence). CDR3 bases: TGTGCCAGTAGTATCTCGGGGGGTATGGAGACCCAGTACTTC. Its protein is CASSISGGMETQYF.